A single sample is the source of the 2 T cell receptor beta chains below, sequenced in a study of T-cell memory formation after mild COVID-19. In TCRdb, the 5' RACE reads were re-called with MiXCR into one record per CDR3 protein. Counted here are about 500,000 distinct CDR3 sequences, roughly 22% occurring once; the ten biggest clones make up 12%. Sequencing was done on a sample of PBMCs or a T cell subset sorted from them (not recorded which). The receptors come from an adult woman who had mild COVID-19 (a few samples of this study predate the infection). Cell type and time point are not known.

This chain joins TRBV12-3 or TRBV12-4 and TRBJ2-1, with 9 nucleotides matching TRBD1. This CDR3 comprises 16 residues. Losses at the gene ends were 6 bases for V and 1 base for J; bases not matched to a gene: 7. The CDR3 is CASRYGTGISYNEQFF. The CDR3 DNA reads as TGTGCCAGCAGGTACGGGACAGGGATATCCTACAATGAGCAGTTCTTC.

At least ten counts were recorded for this clonotype. The chain employs TRBV4-2 and TRBJ2-7; the match to TRBD2 covers 12 bases. The CDR3 consists of 17 residues. J was trimmed by 5 bases and V by 3 bases; bases with no gene match: 11. Germline V gives CDR1 LGHNA, CDR2 YNFKEQ. The CDR3 reads CASSHMAGLAGHNEQYF. CDR3 bases: TGTGCCAGCAGCCACATGGCCGGACTAGCGGGACATAACGAGCAGTACTTC.